Listed below are T cell receptor beta chains from one sample, sequenced in a study of cytomegalovirus exposure and HLA in healthy donors. The table came from immunoSEQ multiplex PCR; TCRdb's copy has only in-frame clones and leaves some out. The sample carries under 200,000 clones, 60% to 85% recorded once. Sequenced input: PBMCs. The receptor source for this set is a middle-aged woman in good health and CMV-seropositive. CDR3s leave out the opening cysteine and the closing phenylalanine or tryptophan. The order of the fields is V gene, CDR3 protein.

V: TRBV7-2; CDR3: ASSLVRRDYEQY
V: TRBV5-6; CDR3: ASNLRGINTEAF
V: TRBV2; CDR3: ASSLSGIPTNEKLF
V: TRBV10-3; CDR3: AIAGGSNQPQH
V: TRBV28; CDR3: ALRPQGLLYGYT
V: TRBV5-1; CDR3: ASSRDSYNEQF
V: TRBV5-4; CDR3: ASSQRQPYEQY
V: TRBV18; CDR3: ASSFQGNTEAF
V: TRBV14; CDR3: ASSPPGSGNTIY
V: TRBV28; CDR3: ASSQGGSGANGLT
V: TRBV14; CDR3: ASSQGTAHTEAF
V: TRBV9; CDR3: ASSVGTGGSNTEAF
V: TRBV5-6; CDR3: ASSFWPGGNQPQH
V: TRBV6-6; CDR3: ASSLGTVTNYGYT
V: TRBV5-1; CDR3: ASSLLTRGPGPGNTIY
V: TRBV19; CDR3: ASTTTGGAGNTEAF
V: TRBV18; CDR3: ASSPDPGLGINEQF
V: TRBV5-1; CDR3: ASSSQGPRLSPLH
V: TRBV27; CDR3: ASSLSFRGAEQY
V: TRBV6-5; CDR3: ASTLRAGITEAF
V: TRBV4-3; CDR3: ASSQETGLGGYT
V: TRBV9; CDR3: ASSTGQGNQPQH
V: TRBV5-4; CDR3: ASSPDRGYGNTIY
V: TRBV7-2; CDR3: ASSPTGSTEAF
V: TRBV7-9; CDR3: ASSSSGGADTQY
V: TRBV7-9; CDR3: SSSFSAVSYEQY
V: TRBV2; CDR3: ASRGTAPNSPLH
V: TRBV2; CDR3: ASSEAASYNEQF
V: TRBV5-1; CDR3: ASSLVSPGSGQVAEQY
V: TRBV5-6; CDR3: ASSLRGPGGGGYT
V: TRBV29-1; CDR3: SARQGGMNEQF
V: TRBV5-1; CDR3: ASSLGTGPPTDTQY
V: TRBV28; CDR3: ASSSGQGALGNTIY
V: TRBV7-2; CDR3: ASSLDSGQIYGYT
V: TRBV4-2; CDR3: ASSQGENTGELF
V: TRBV30; CDR3: AWMGQGVGNTIY
V: TRBV20-1; CDR3: SAPRSSEAF
V: TRBV6-5; CDR3: ASSYSILARTDTQY
V: TRBV5-1; CDR3: ASSLGAEPDNKQY
V: TRBV19; CDR3: ASTLRLAGGTGELF
V: TRBV4-3; CDR3: ASSQRLQGGAEAF
V: TRBV14; CDR3: ASSRTGQPTDTQY
V: TRBV27; CDR3: ASSLNGGTSGGLAKNIQY
V: TRBV5-1; CDR3: ASSLDGGSSYEQY
V: TRBV9; CDR3: ASGLRTDTQY
V: TRBV11-2; CDR3: ASSFGWSYEQY
V: TRBV27; CDR3: ASSLNRGETQY
V: TRBV4-3; CDR3: ASSHDMKANEKLF
V: TRBV4-2; CDR3: ASSHTGLGNGYT
V: TRBV21-1; CDR3: ASFDRLNQPQH
V: TRBV29-1; CDR3: SVAGGTREGETQY
V: TRBV7-9; CDR3: ASSSFGQGNEQF
V: TRBV6-6; CDR3: ASRPGTGDNEQF